These T cell receptor beta chains were read from a single sample in a study of T-cell memory formation after mild COVID-19. TCRdb redid the calling of the 5' RACE reads with MiXCR, one entry per CDR3 protein. The top ten hold about 22% of the sample, which has about 390,000 distinct CDR3 sequences, approximately 15% seen once. Sequences were obtained from PBMCs or a T cell subset sorted from them (not recorded which). The receptors come from a man younger than 35 who had mild COVID-19 (a few samples of this study predate the infection). Cell type and time point are not known. CDR3s include the opening cysteine and the closing phenylalanine or tryptophan. Fields, in order: CDR3 DNA, CDR3 protein, D gene, V gene, clone size, CDR3 length, J gene. The D gene is left open where the match is weak. Clone size, where shown, is once, few, many, or a class for clones that have expanded.

TGTGCCAGCAGCCCAACAGGGGCGGGGGAGCAGTACTTC,CASSPTGAGEQYF,-,TRBV16,-,13,TRBJ2-7
TGTGCCAGCAGCTACAGCAGGGTTGTGCTAAGCGGGTCTTACTACGAGCAGTACTTC,CASSYSRVVLSGSYYEQYF,-,TRBV7-8,-,19,TRBJ2-7
TGTGCCAGCAGTTATCCTGCACCCGGGGAGCTGTTTTTT,CASSYPAPGELFF,-,TRBV28,-,13,TRBJ2-2
TGTGCCAGCAGTTACGGTCCAACAGGCGGAAGAACGGGTGAGACCCAGTACTTC,CASSYGPTGGRTGETQYF,-,TRBV6-2/TRBV6-3,-,18,TRBJ2-5
TGTGCCACCAGTGATTTGCCGACTAGCGGGGGGCAATACAATGAGCAGTTCTTC,CATSDLPTSGGQYNEQFF,TRBD2,TRBV24-1,-,18,TRBJ2-1
TGTGCCAGCAGCGGCTCCGGGACAGCGAACACTGAAGCTTTCTTT,CASSGSGTANTEAFF,TRBD1,TRBV7-8,few,15,TRBJ1-1
TGTGCCAGCTCCTGGGGTACAGTCTACGAGCAGTACTTC,CASSWGTVYEQYF,-,TRBV19,few,13,TRBJ2-7
TGTGCCAGCAGCCAAGATTGGACGGGATCGCAGTATTTT,CASSQDWTGSQYF,-,TRBV14,many,13,TRBJ2-3
TGTGCCAGCAGCCAGTCTTCTTTATCGCAGTATTTT,CASSQSSLSQYF,-,TRBV3-1,-,12,TRBJ2-3
TGTGCCATCAGGAGGAGGGGATCCTCCTACGAGCAGTACTTC,CAIRRRGSSYEQYF,-,TRBV10-3,-,14,TRBJ2-7
TGTGCCAGCAGTTCCCTGGACAGGGAGGATGAAGCTTTCTTT,CASSSLDREDEAFF,TRBD1,TRBV6-5,few,14,TRBJ1-1
TGTGCCAGCAGCTTAGAGGTGTATGGGGGGAGCTCCTACAATGAGCAGTTCTTC,CASSLEVYGGSSYNEQFF,-,TRBV7-6,-,18,TRBJ2-1
TGTGCTAGCAGCCGGGACAGGGCCATAGAGACCCAGTACTTC,CASSRDRAIETQYF,TRBD1,TRBV7-7,-,14,TRBJ2-5
TGTGCCAGCGCCGCTAGCGGGGAAGAGACCCAGTACTTC,CASAASGEETQYF,TRBD2,TRBV12-3/TRBV12-4,many,13,TRBJ2-5
TGCGCCAGCAGCCAAGCTGAGGGGTCCTACGAGCAGTACTTC,CASSQAEGSYEQYF,-,TRBV4-3,few,14,TRBJ2-7
TGTGCCAGCAGCCGGCCGGGACAGCGGAACACTGAAGCTTTCTTT,CASSRPGQRNTEAFF,TRBD1,TRBV7-3,-,15,TRBJ1-1
TGTGCCAGCAGCTTCCAGTCTAGCGGGGCTGGGGAGACCCAGTACTTC,CASSFQSSGAGETQYF,TRBD2,TRBV7-2,-,16,TRBJ2-5
TGTGCCAGTAGCGGGTTTGATGAGCAGTTCTTC,CASSGFDEQFF,TRBD2,TRBV25-1,few,11,TRBJ2-1
TGTGCCAGCAGCGAGAGCAAGGGTTCCGGGGAGCTGTTTTTT,CASSESKGSGELFF,-,TRBV12-3/TRBV12-4,-,14,TRBJ2-2
TGTGCCAGCAGCTTAGATCAGGCCGGGACAGGGAACACCGGGGAGCTGTTTTTT,CASSLDQAGTGNTGELFF,TRBD1,TRBV11-3,many,18,TRBJ2-2
TGTGCCAGCAAACAGCTCAATGAGCAGTTCTTC,CASKQLNEQFF,-,TRBV5-4,-,11,TRBJ2-1
TGTGCCAGCAGCTGGGGCCAGGGGGACACTGAAGCTTTCTTT,CASSWGQGDTEAFF,TRBD1,TRBV7-8,-,14,TRBJ1-1
TGCGCCAGCAGCCAAGGACAGGGGGAAGAGACCCAGTACTTC,CASSQGQGEETQYF,TRBD1,TRBV4-3,few,14,TRBJ2-5
TGCAGTGCGCTGGCCTCGGGGGTCCATGGCTACACCTTC,CSALASGVHGYTF,-,TRBV20-1,-,13,TRBJ1-2